The present entry profiles one T cell receptor beta chain with its context. This entry is derived from a study of blood T cell repertoires in COVID-19. Background on the study: From T cells, B-cell-depleted T cells, or PBMCs came the material, which was cDNA or gDNA.

The authors' processing: Estimation of nucleated cell counts was performed using reference gene primer amplification. Produced via immunoSEQ multiplex PCR; TCRdb's table is partial and in-frame only. D and trimming come from the DNA, and the V and J calls and clone size come from that table. The table has about 99,000 clones, 89% seen once. Looked up from germline, CDR1 is SNHLY and CDR2 is FYNNEI. The CDR3 extends over 14 amino acids. The V end was cut by 4 bases, the J end by 4 bases, with 11 bases between. The V call is TRBV2, the J call TRBJ1-3, with D hard to call. This sequence was found in a woman aged 60-70 years with acute or convalescent COVID-19. The sequencing sample was made of peripheral blood. CDR3 protein: CASSVKLAGNTIYF. CDR3 nucleotides: TGTGCCAGCAGTGTGAAATTGGCAGGAAACACCATATATTTT.